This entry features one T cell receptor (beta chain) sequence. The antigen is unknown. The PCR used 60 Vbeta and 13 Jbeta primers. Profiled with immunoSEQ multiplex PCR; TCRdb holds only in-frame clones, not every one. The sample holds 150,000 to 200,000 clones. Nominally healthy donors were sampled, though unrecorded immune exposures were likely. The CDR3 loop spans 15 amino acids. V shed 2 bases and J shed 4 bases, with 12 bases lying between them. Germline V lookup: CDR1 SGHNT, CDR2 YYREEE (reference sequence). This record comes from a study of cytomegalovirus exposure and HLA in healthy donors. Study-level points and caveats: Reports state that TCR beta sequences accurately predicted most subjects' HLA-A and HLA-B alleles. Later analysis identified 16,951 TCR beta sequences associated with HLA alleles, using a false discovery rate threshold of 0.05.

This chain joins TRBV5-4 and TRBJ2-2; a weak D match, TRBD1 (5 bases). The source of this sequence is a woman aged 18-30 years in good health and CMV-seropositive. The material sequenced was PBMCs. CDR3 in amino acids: CASSLGRVSTGELFF. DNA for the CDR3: TGTGCCAGCAGCTTAGGCAGGGTCAGCACCGGGGAGCTGTTTTTT.